The clone carrying this TCR beta chain was seen a handful of times. Its target is not known. The trim removed 5 bases at V and 5 bases at J, leaving 6 bases unmatched. Germline V CDR1 and CDR2: LGHDT, YNNKEL (reference sequence). This CDR3 has 13 amino acids. TCRdb reanalysed the 5' RACE reads using MiXCR and keeps one entry per CDR3 protein. The table includes a few hundred thousand distinct CDR3 sequences, 20% to 30% detected once. The data are from a study of identical twins. Study-level points and caveats: Reduced insertions were recorded for abundant cord blood beta clonotypes, with no such pattern in memory repertoires. Invariant cells of the MAIT and iNKT types might have partly distorted the zero-insertion analyses.

Only healthy Caucasians were enrolled as donors. The sample also formed part of further work on T cells expressing NK-cell markers. From that report: In a group of 5 to 7 donors, dominant NKG2C+ clonotypes represented about 1.0-7.5% of CD8+ T cells.

This receptor was identified in a woman in her late teens or twenties in good health. This chain links TRBV3-1 with TRBJ2-7; 7 bases agree with TRBD2. The sample consisted of CD4+ T cells sorted from blood. The CDR3 DNA follows: TGTGCCAGCAGCAAACGGGGGGTCGACGAGCAGTACTTC. Protein product: CASSKRGVDEQYF.